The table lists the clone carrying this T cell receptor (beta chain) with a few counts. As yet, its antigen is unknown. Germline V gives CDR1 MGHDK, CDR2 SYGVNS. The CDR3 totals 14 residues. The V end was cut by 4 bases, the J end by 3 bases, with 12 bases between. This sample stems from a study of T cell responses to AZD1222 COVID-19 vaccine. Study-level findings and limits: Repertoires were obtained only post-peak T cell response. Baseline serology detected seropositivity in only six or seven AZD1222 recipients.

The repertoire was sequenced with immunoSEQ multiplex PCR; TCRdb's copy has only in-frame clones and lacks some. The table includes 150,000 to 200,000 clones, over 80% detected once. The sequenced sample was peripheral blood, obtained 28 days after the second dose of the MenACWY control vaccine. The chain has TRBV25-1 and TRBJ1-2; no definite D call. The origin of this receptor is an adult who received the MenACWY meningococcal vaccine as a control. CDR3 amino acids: CASSGSPGDYGYTF. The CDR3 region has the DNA TGTGCCAGCAGTGGTTCGCCTGGAGACTATGGCTACACCTTC.